The TCR beta chain under discussion was sequenced for a study of lymphopenia after photon versus proton radiotherapy. Study-level findings and limits: Better survival with proton therapy was suggested as possible, not demonstrated.

Data came from immunoSEQ multiplex PCR; TCRdb stores just in-frame clones and leaves some out. Of 15,000 to 20,000 clones listed, about nine tenths are singletons. Germline V gives CDR1 LNHDA, CDR2 SQIVND (reference sequence). There are 16 residues in the CDR3. The V end lost 3 bases, the J end lost 0 bases, and 13 bases lay between the germline ends. Only one count was recorded for this clone. Its antigen remains unidentified. The sequencing here drew on peripheral blood, taken from a patient treated with proton-based radiotherapy. The chain has TRBV19 and TRBJ2-3; D might be TRBD1 (7 bases). The sequence derives from a man between 65 and 85 years old with pancreatic cancer. The CDR3 region has the DNA TGTGCCAGTAGTATCGGGGGACAGATAAGCACAGATACGCAGTATTTT. This encodes CASSIGGQISTDTQYF.